Following are 31 T cell receptor beta chains from one sample sequenced in a study of tumor-infiltrating lymphocytes in glioblastoma multiforme. Multiple V-beta primers and a C-beta primer amplified TCRB from RNA. TCRdb re-called the multiplex PCR reads through MiXCR, storing one row per CDR3 protein. The sample holds over 10,000 distinct CDR3 sequences; roughly 67% are singletons and the top ten take about a third. Source material: brain tumor tissue. Receptor source: a male donor with glioblastoma.

The rearrangement uses TRBV29-1 and TRBJ1-6; D remains ambiguous. The germline CDR1 and CDR2 sequences are SQVTM and ANQGSEA. The CDR3 extends over 13 amino acids. Deletions cut 4 bases from V and 10 bases from J, with 14 bases between. CDR3 coding DNA: TGCAGCGTTGCCTGGAACAGAGGATCACCCCTCCACTTT. Translated, it gives CSVAWNRGSPLHF.

This clonotype appeared a single time. One junction end does not reproduce the germline sequence, and a read error may be involved. The chain couples TRBV6-2 or TRBV6-3 to TRBJ2-3; TRBD1 agrees at 7 bases. Germline assignment: CDR1 MNHEY and CDR2 SVGEGT. The CDR3 runs to 15 residues. The chain's CDR3 is CASSWDSVSTDTHYF. CDR3 nucleotides: TGTGCCAGCAGTTGGGACAGTGTGAGTACAGATACGCATTATTTT.

This clonotype was recorded at least ten times. V is TRBV24-1 and J is TRBJ2-1; a possible D gene is TRBD1 (5 bases). V dropped 9 bases and J dropped 12 bases, with 23 bases sitting between them. This CDR3 comprises 14 residues. Looked up from germline, CDR1 is KGHDR and CDR2 is SFDVKD. As DNA, the CDR3 is TGTGCCACCGGGGCAGCAGTCAAACCCGAAGGGCAGTTCTTC. Amino acids: CATGAAVKPEGQFF.

Of note for this clonotype: Being one base from a much bigger clone, this may be a read error. V usage is TRBV5-1 and J usage is TRBJ2-1, with TRBD1 matching over 10 bases. Germline CDR1 reads SGHRS; CDR2 reads YFSETQ. This CDR3 region has 15 residues. The CDR3 protein is CASTPGTGVYNEQLF. The CDR3 DNA follows: TGCGCCAGCACTCCCGGGACAGGGGTCTACAATGAGCAGCTCTTC.

In the case of this clonotype: At one end, the junction sequence differs from germline, possibly due to a read error. The chain carries TRBV12-3 or TRBV12-4 and TRBJ1-4, with no clear D. The CDR3 totals 12 residues. CDR3 sequence reads: CASSFRRETLFF. The DNA of the CDR3 is TGTGCCAGCAGTTTTAGGAGAGAAACACTGTTTTTT.

Many counts were recorded for this clonotype. This may be a read error: a much more frequent sequence differs by one nucleotide. The gene calls are TRBV10-3 and TRBJ2-1, with D perhaps matching TRBD2 (6 bases). This CDR3 spans 16 amino acids. V was cut by 4 bases and J by 8 bases, with 21 bases left in between. Germline loops: CDR1 ENHRY, CDR2 SYGVKD. As DNA, the CDR3 is TGTGCCATCAGTGGTCTCGGACCACAGGAGGGGCATGAGCAGTTCTTC. Translation: CAISGLGPQEGHEQFF.

By share, this clonotype ranks as medium-sized. V is TRBV20-1 and J is TRBJ1-5; D uncertain. CDR3 length: 15 residues. The germline V gene has CDR1 DFQATT and CDR2 SNEGSKA (reference sequence). Trimming took off 1 base at V and 0 bases at J, with 10 bases between the two ends. CDR3: CSARVPGLSNQPQHF. The DNA of the CDR3 is TGCAGTGCTAGAGTTCCAGGACTTAGCAATCAGCCCCAGCATTTT.

Points on this clonotype: The junction differs from germline at one of its ends, possibly a read error. The chain employs TRBV10-3 and TRBJ2-7, with D perhaps matching TRBD1 or TRBD2 (5 bases each). The germline V gene encodes CDR1 ENHRY and CDR2 SYGVKD. The CDR3 sequence is 14 residues long. The CDR3 DNA is TGTGCCATTAGTGAGAGGGTTGGGGGTTACGACCAGTACTTC. It codes for CAISERVGGYDQYF.

This clonotype was found many times. The chain carries TRBV28 and TRBJ1-5, with D uncertain. The germline V gene has CDR1 MDHEN and CDR2 SYDVKM. The CDR3 spans 14 residues. V lost 2 bases, J lost 0 bases, and 5 bases lay in between. The CDR3 coding sequence is TGTGCCAGCAGTTTAGAGGGTAGCAATCAGCCCCAGCATTTT. Residues: CASSLEGSNQPQHF.

This clonotype is termed medium-sized. The chain carries TRBV4-2 and TRBJ2-7; 11 nucleotides line up with TRBD1. With 0 bases clipped from V and 0 bases from J, the junction kept 4 bases outside the gene matches. Germline assignment: CDR1 LGHNA and CDR2 YNFKEQ. There are 17 residues in the CDR3. The CDR3 DNA reads as TGTGCCAGCAGCCAAGAGGGGACAGGGGGGGGCTCCTACGAGCAGTACTTC. The encoded protein is CASSQEGTGGGSYEQYF.

This clonotype was counted once. The conserved closing phenylalanine or tryptophan is absent in this CDR3, likely reflecting a read error. The CDR3: CSAVGTIYGYTL. CDR3 sequence (DNA): TGCAGTGCTGTCGGGACAATCTATGGCTACACCTTG. The chain has TRBV20-1 and TRBJ1-2; D might be TRBD1 (6 bases). V lost 5 bases, J lost 4 bases, and 11 bases lay in between. Germline CDR1 and CDR2: DFQATT and SNEGSKA (reference sequence). The CDR3 length is 12 residues.

The genes are TRBV6-1 and TRBJ2-7; D gene ambiguous. This CDR3 is 12 amino acids long. V lost 7 bases and J lost 0, with 7 bases in between. Germline V gives CDR1 MNHNS, CDR2 SASEGT. CDR3 DNA: TGTGCCAGCAACGGCGACTCCTACGAGCAGTACTTC. Residues: CASNGDSYEQYF.

Turning to this clonotype: Germline is not matched at one junction end, which may reflect a read error. The chain recombines TRBV10-2 with TRBJ2-3; the D call may be TRBD1 or TRBD2 (5 bases each). CDR1 and CDR2 (germline): WSHSY, SAAADI. This CDR3 spans 15 amino acids. CDR3 coding DNA: TGCGCCGGCAGTGAGGTAGGGGCCGGGGCAAATACGCAGTATTTT. Its translation: CAGSEVGAGANTQYF.

This clonotype was seen a single time. A junction boundary mismatches the germline segment, possibly from a read error. The chain recombines TRBV4-1 with TRBJ1-6, with D hard to call. The germline V gene has CDR1 MGHRA and CDR2 YSYEKL. The CDR3 covers 15 residues. CDR3 protein: CASQNLASWVSLLHF. The CDR3 coding sequence is TGTGCCAGCCAAAACCTGGCATCTTGGGTTTCACTCCTCCACTTT.

The sample holds a few counts of this clonotype. The rearrangement links TRBV11-1 to TRBJ2-3; 11 bases align to TRBD2. This CDR3 region has 19 residues. The germline gives CDR1 SGHAT, CDR2 FQDESV (reference sequence). The V segment lost 6 bases and the J segment 0 bases; nucleotides outside the gene matches: 14. The CDR3 nucleotides read TGTGCCAGCAGTCACGGGGGACTAGCGGAGGCGAAGAGCACAGATACGCAGTATTTT. Translating gives CASSHGGLAEAKSTDTQYF.

This chain's CDR3 is CASSSGDEQFF. The CDR3, as DNA: TGTGCCAGCAGCAGCGGGGATGAGCAGTTCTTC. The rearrangement uses TRBV6-2 or TRBV6-3 and TRBJ2-1; TRBD2 matches at 7 bases. J lost 8 bases, V lost 6 bases, and 1 base had no gene match. CDR1 is MNHEY, CDR2 SVGEGT, per germline. CDR3 length equals 11 residues.

This clonotype was counted a few times. As the CDR3 is not closed by the conserved phenylalanine or tryptophan, this likely results from a read error. The DNA is left out, because the CDR3 cannot be placed on it with certainty; the CDR3 is given as TCRdb lists it. This chain connects TRBV20-1 to TRBJ2-7; the table's D call, TRBD2, was not checked against the DNA. A total of 14 residues make up the CDR3, ends included. Looked up from germline, CDR1 is DFQATT and CDR2 is SNEGSKA (reference sequence). The CDR3 spells CSARALAGVHEQCL.

About this clonotype: Compared with germline, one end of the junction differs, possibly owing to a read error. This chain joins TRBV30 and TRBJ1-1; 11 bases are a match to TRBD1. The CDR3 length is 14 residues. CDR1 is GTSNPN, CDR2 SVGIG, per germline (reference sequence). The CDR3 protein is CVWSSRTGGAAAFF. The DNA of the CDR3 is TGTGTCTGGTCCTCTCGGACAGGGGGCGCGGCAGCTTTCTTT.

A note on this clonotype: A much larger clonotype is one base distant, so this may be a read error. The chain couples TRBV5-4 to TRBJ1-4, with TRBD1 matching 7 bases. Germline V gives CDR1 SGHNT, CDR2 YYREEE (reference sequence). The CDR3 has 16 amino acids. CDR3 loop: CASSPQGGTRREKLVF. The DNA of the CDR3 is TGTGCCAGCAGCCCCCAGGGGGGGACCCGAAGGGAAAAACTGGTTTTT. The whole variable domain, filled in from reference TRBV5-4 and TRBJ1-4, reads ETGVTQSPTHLIKTRGQQVTLRCSSQSGHNTVSWYQQALGQGPQFIFQYYREEENGRGNFPPRFSGLQFPNYSSELNVNALELDDSALYLCASSPQGGTRREKLVFGSGTQLSVL.

In regard to this clonotype: The conserved phenylalanine or tryptophan normally closing the CDR3 is absent here, so this likely arose from a read error. The chain combines TRBV7-9 with TRBJ2-2; D is unclear. The germline V gene encodes CDR1 SEHNR and CDR2 FQNEAQ (reference sequence). This CDR3 has 15 amino acids. CDR3 nucleotides: TGTGCCAGCTGCTTAGAAGAGGTTGGCACCGGGGAGCTGTTTATT. Its protein is CASCLEEVGTGELFI.

The chain carries TRBV11-2 and TRBJ2-5; TRBD2 matches at 11 bases. The J call may be in error: the DNA end matches TRBJ2-1 better. The CDR3 totals 14 residues. Germline V lookup: CDR1 SGHAT, CDR2 FQNNGV. CDR3 nucleotide sequence: TGTGCCAGCAGCACGGGACTAGCGGAACAGAACCAGTTCTTC. Its protein product is CASSTGLAEQNQFF.

This chain joins TRBV4-2 and TRBJ2-1; D possibly corresponds to TRBD2 (5 bases). V was shortened by 8 bases and J by 4 bases, with 9 bases between the two germline ends. CDR1 and CDR2 from the germline V gene are LGHNA and YNFKEQ. The CDR3 runs to 12 residues. CDR3 loop: CASGPGYNEQFF. The CDR3 region has the DNA TGTGCCAGCGGTCCGGGGTACAATGAGCAGTTCTTC.

V and J are TRBV20-1 and TRBJ2-1, with 8 bases that match TRBD2. V lost 6 bases, J lost 9 bases, and 13 bases stayed unmatched. CDR1 and CDR2 (germline): DFQATT, SNEGSKA (reference sequence). The CDR3 is 14 residues long. This CDR3 is CSAPPGLVGIEQFF. Written as DNA, the CDR3 is TGCAGTGCACCTCCGGGACTAGTGGGAATTGAGCAGTTCTTC.

As regards this clonotype: No conserved phenylalanine or tryptophan ends this CDR3, so it is likely a read error. This rearrangement joins TRBV6-1 to TRBJ1-2, with TRBD1 matching over 7 bases. The CDR3 consists of 16 residues. Per the germline V gene, CDR1 is MNHNS and CDR2 is SASEGT. Germline trimming cut 1 base from V and 3 bases from J; bases unmatched to any gene: 8. CDR3 loop: CASSEDRGGGYYGYTS. The CDR3 DNA reads as TGTGCCAGCAGTGAAGACAGGGGTGGGGGGTACTATGGCTACACCTCC.

In regard to this clonotype: Here the CDR3 omits its conserved ending phenylalanine or tryptophan, so a read error is the likely source. The limits of the CDR3 on the DNA are not certain, so only TCRdb's listed CDR3 is given. The CDR3 here is CAVTSGRAVDERYL. The V call is TRBV10-3, the J call TRBJ2-7; the DNA was not used to check the table's D call, TRBD2. 14 amino acids form the CDR3, both terminal residues included. Germline assignment: CDR1 ENHRY and CDR2 SYGVKD.

At least ten counts were recorded for this clonotype. The chain couples TRBV10-3 to TRBJ2-1; 7 positions match TRBD2. CDR1 is ENHRY, CDR2 SYGVKD, per germline. Losses at the gene ends were 1 base for V and 1 base for J; bases not matched to a gene: 4. The CDR3 is 16 amino acids. In nucleotides, the CDR3 is TGTGCCATCAGTGAGTGGGACTACATGTCCTACAATGAGCAGTTCTTC. It yields the protein CAISEWDYMSYNEQFF.

The V gene is TRBV6-6, the J gene TRBJ1-1, with D maybe TRBD1 (5 bases). Trimming pared 4 bases from V and 2 bases from J, leaving 17 bases between. Germline CDR1 and CDR2: MNHNY and SVGAGI (reference sequence). This CDR3 has 16 amino acids. The CDR3 region is CASSSTRGSVNTEAFF. CDR3 DNA sequence: TGTGCCAGCAGTTCGACAAGGGGATCTGTAAACACTGAAGCTTTCTTT.

V is TRBV12-3 or TRBV12-4 and J is TRBJ2-3; 9 bases agree with TRBD2. V trimming: 3 bases; J trimming: 6 bases; junction bases outside the gene matches: 7. This CDR3 region has 15 residues. The chain's CDR3 is CASSFNLAGRDTQYF. The CDR3 coding sequence is TGTGCCAGCAGTTTTAATCTAGCGGGGAGGGATACGCAGTATTTT.

The V call is TRBV12-3 or TRBV12-4, the J call TRBJ1-2; weak D call: TRBD1 (5 bases). V lost 6 bases to trimming and J lost 9 bases, with 14 bases between them. The CDR3 is 12 amino acids. CDR3 coding DNA: TGTGCCAGCAGGGAGGGCGGGGCTAGCTACACCTTC. Its translation: CASREGGASYTF.

This clonotype was counted once. The chain employs TRBV29-1 and TRBJ1-1; perhaps TRBD1 as D (5 bases). Germline values: CDR1 SQVTM, CDR2 ANQGSEA. This CDR3 spans 13 amino acids. The CDR3 is CSCGLGTGPEAFF. CDR3 DNA: TGCAGTTGCGGATTGGGTACAGGCCCTGAAGCTTTCTTT.

In its sample, this clonotype is medium-sized. The chain combines TRBV12-3 or TRBV12-4 with TRBJ2-2; 8 bases are a match to TRBD2. The junction had 2 bases not matched to a gene; V was cut back by 5 bases and J by 0 bases. This CDR3 spans 15 amino acids. CDR3 sequence (DNA): TGTGCCAGCAGTCAGGGACTAGCGAACACCGGGGAGCTGTTTTTT. This codes for CASSQGLANTGELFF.